The subject of this entry is one TCR beta chain. The antigen is not known. This sample stems from a study of metastatic and nonmetastatic thyroid tumors. Turning to the study itself: For malignant and benign thyroid patients, tumor or nodule tissue and blood were the sources whose repertoires were compared.

Points from the study as a whole: Malignant thyroid tumors reportedly exceeded benign nodules significantly in TCR beta diversity, with the difference appearing in blood and tumor.

In germline, CDR1 is MNHEY, CDR2 SVGEGT. With V trimmed by 5 bases and J by 3 bases, 24 bases remained unmatched. The CDR3 spans 20 residues. Through MiXCR, TCRdb re-clonotyped the PCR reads. The repertoire includes some 11,000 clones, under 25% of them detected once, and approximately 15% sits in the top ten. Patients were all untreated before their thyroid surgery. The chain employs TRBV6-2 or TRBV6-3 and TRBJ2-7; TRBD1 matches at 8 bases. This receptor was identified in a female donor with papillary thyroid cancer or a benign thyroid nodule (not recorded which). Some clones in this sample may be carry-over from other donors' samples. Specimen: adjacent normal tissue. In DNA form, the CDR3 reads TGTGCCAGCAGTCCCCGATTGACGCAAGGATCGATGACAGGGGTCTACGAGCAGTACTTC. Translating gives CASSPRLTQGSMTGVYEQYF.